This T cell receptor (beta chain) was sequenced during a study of chemoradiotherapy in HPV16-positive cancers. Study overall: Functional T-cell assays on two HPV16-positive patients' cells defined candidate HPV-specific clones and common TCR motifs.

This CDR3 is built from 15 residues. Trimming took off 0 bases at V and 4 bases at J, with 11 bases between the two ends. CDR1 and CDR2 (germline): MGHRA, YSYEKL. Method: immunoSEQ multiplex PCR; TCRdb's copy keeps in-frame clones and lacks some. The repertoire consists of 10,000 or so clones, with about 86% occurring once and the leading ten covering 2% to 3%. The study, taken as a whole, reports: In HPV16-positive patients, HPV-responsive T-cell expansion tracked better recurrence-free survival. Non-HPV-specific T cells did not expand in tumors during treatment, whereas candidate HPV-specific clones and E7-related motifs did. The functional HPV-specific definition rests on just a couple of HPV16-positive patients.

Concerning this clone itself: What it recognizes is unknown.

This clonotype was sampled from a human donor with HPV-associated anogenital cancer. Sequenced here: blood, sampled from a patient who underwent chemoradiotherapy. J is TRBJ2-3 and V is TRBV4-1; the D is unclear. CDR3 loop: CASSQDLGVSDTQYF. The CDR3 bases are TGCGCCAGCAGCCAAGATCTTGGCGTATCAGATACGCAGTATTTT.